A single sample gave rise to the 5 T cell receptor beta chains below, sequenced in a study of T-cell memory formation after mild COVID-19. Via MiXCR, TCRdb re-called the 5' RACE reads, giving one row per CDR3 protein. The sample shows roughly 550,000 distinct CDR3 sequences, roughly 20% of them seen only once. Sequences were obtained from PBMCs or a T cell subset sorted from them (not recorded which). The receptors originated from an adult woman who had mild COVID-19 (a few samples of this study predate the infection). Cell type and time point are not known.

CDR3 sequence: CASSLTGVRPYNEQFF. CDR3 nucleotides: TGTGCCAGCAGCTTGACAGGGGTAAGGCCCTACAATGAGCAGTTCTTC. The chain carries TRBV7-9 and TRBJ2-1; the match to TRBD1 covers 8 bases. J gave up 2 bases and V 3 bases, and 6 bases lay outside the gene matches. There are 16 residues in the CDR3. The germline gives CDR1 SEHNR, CDR2 FQNEAQ (reference sequence). Complete variable domain (other parts from reference TRBV7-9 and TRBJ2-1): DTGVSQNPRHKITKRGQNVTFRCDPISEHNRLYWYRQTLGQGPEFLTYFQNEAQLEKSRLLSDRFSAERPKGSFSTLEIQRTEQGDSAMYLCASSLTGVRPYNEQFFGPGTRLTVL.

This rearrangement joins TRBV20-1 to TRBJ2-7, with D perhaps matching TRBD1 (5 bases). This CDR3 is 14 amino acids long. Germline-derived CDR1 and CDR2 are DFQATT and SNEGSKA (reference sequence). Trimming shortened V by 0 bases and J by 5 bases, and 14 bases separated the two germline ends. The DNA for the CDR3 is TGCAGTGCTAGAGATAGACGCAGGGCCAACGAGCAGTACTTC. This codes for CSARDRRRANEQYF.

The CDR3 loop reads CASSPRRGVSSYNEQFF. The CDR3 DNA reads TGTGCCAGCAGCCCCCGCAGGGGCGTAAGCTCCTACAATGAGCAGTTCTTC. This chain connects TRBV7-8 to TRBJ2-1, with D possibly matching TRBD1 (6 bases). V dropped 5 bases and J dropped 0 bases, with 17 bases sitting between them. The CDR3 contains 17 residues. Germline CDR1 and CDR2: SGHVS and FQNEAQ.

In this sample, this clonotype turned up a few times. The chain is built from TRBV4-3 and TRBJ1-5; D is ambiguous. The CDR3 sequence is 14 residues long. The germline gives CDR1 LGHNA, CDR2 YSLEER. V was cut by 3 bases and J by 0 bases, with 6 bases left in between. The CDR3: CASSQRYSNQPQHF. As DNA, the CDR3 is TGCGCCAGCAGCCAGCGGTATAGCAATCAGCCCCAGCATTTT.

This clonotype occurred a few times. V gene TRBV5-1 combines with J gene TRBJ2-2; 13 bases are shared with TRBD2. The germline CDR1 and CDR2 sequences are SGHRS and YFSETQ. Germline trimming cut 1 base from V and 6 bases from J; bases unmatched to any gene: 12. The CDR3 has 19 amino acids. In nucleotides, the CDR3 is TGCGCCAGCAGCTTGTTTTGGACTAGCGGGAGACACCTGCCCGGGGAGCTGTTTTTT. It specifies CASSLFWTSGRHLPGELFF. The full variable domain, completed using reference TRBV5-1 and TRBJ2-2, is KAGVTQTPRYLIKTRGQQVTLSCSPISGHRSVSWYQQTPGQGLQFLFEYFSETQRNKGNFPGRFSGRQFSNSRSEMNVSTLELGDSALYLCASSLFWTSGRHLPGELFFGEGSRLTVL.